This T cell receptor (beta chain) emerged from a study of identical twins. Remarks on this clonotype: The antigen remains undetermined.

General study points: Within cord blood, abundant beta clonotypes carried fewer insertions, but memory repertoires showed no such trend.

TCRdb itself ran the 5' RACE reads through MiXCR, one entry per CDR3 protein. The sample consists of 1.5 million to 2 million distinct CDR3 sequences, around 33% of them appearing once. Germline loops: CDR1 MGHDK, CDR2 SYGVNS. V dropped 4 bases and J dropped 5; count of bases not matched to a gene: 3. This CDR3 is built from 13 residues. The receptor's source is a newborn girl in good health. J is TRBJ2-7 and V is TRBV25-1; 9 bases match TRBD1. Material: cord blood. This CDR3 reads CASSAGQGHEQYF. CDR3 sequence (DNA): TGTGCCAGCAGTGCGGGACAGGGCCACGAGCAGTACTTC.